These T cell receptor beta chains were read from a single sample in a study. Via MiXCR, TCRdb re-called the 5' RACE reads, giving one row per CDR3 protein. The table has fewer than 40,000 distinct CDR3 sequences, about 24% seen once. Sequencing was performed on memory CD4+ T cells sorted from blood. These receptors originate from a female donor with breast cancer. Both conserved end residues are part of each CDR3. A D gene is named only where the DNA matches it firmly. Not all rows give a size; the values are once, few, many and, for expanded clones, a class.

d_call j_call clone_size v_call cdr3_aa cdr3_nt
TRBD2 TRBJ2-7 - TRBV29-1 CSVGDAIVAGAYEQYF TGCAGCGTTGGAGATGCGATAGTAGCGGGAGCCTACGAGCAGTACTTC
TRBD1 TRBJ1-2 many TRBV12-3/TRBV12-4 CACWTGAYGYTF TGTGCCTGTTGGACAGGGGCCTATGGCTACACCTTC
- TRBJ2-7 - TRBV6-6 CASSYSNGQGEQYF TGTGCCAGCAGTTACTCGAACGGTCAGGGGGAGCAGTACTTC
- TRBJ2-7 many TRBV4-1 CASSQVGGDSYEQYF TGCGCCAGCAGCCAAGTCGGTGGGGACTCCTACGAGCAGTACTTC
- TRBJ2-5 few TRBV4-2 CASSQEVGSKETQYF TGTGCCAGCAGCCAAGAGGTTGGCAGTAAAGAGACCCAGTACTTC
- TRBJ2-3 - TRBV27 CASSLSGDTQYF TGTGCCAGCAGTTTATCAGGAGATACGCAGTATTTT
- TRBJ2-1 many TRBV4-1 CASSQDRGSYNEQFF TGCGCCAGCAGCCAGGACAGAGGCTCCTACAATGAGCAGTTCTTC
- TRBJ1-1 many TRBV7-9 CASRHTLGIEAFF TGTGCCAGCAGACACACGTTGGGGATAGAAGCTTTCTTT
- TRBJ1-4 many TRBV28 CASSLRQQNEKLFF TGTGCCAGCAGTTTAAGGCAGCAAAATGAAAAACTGTTTTTT
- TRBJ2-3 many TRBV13 CASSSSGSTDTQYF TGTGCCAGCAGCTCCTCGGGGTCCACAGATACGCAGTATTTT
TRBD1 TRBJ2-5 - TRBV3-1 CASSQADRAPETQYF TGTGCCAGCAGCCAAGCCGACAGGGCCCCAGAGACCCAGTACTTC